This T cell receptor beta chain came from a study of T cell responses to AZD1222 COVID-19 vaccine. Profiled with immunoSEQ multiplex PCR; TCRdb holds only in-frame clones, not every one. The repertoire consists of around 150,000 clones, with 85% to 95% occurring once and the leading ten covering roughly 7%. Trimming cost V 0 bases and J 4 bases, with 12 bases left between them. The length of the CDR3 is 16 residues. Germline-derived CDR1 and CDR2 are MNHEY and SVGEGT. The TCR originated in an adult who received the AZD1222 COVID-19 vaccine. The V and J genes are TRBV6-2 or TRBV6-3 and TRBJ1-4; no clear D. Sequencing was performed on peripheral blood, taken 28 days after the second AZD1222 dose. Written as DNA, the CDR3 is TGTGCCAGCAGTTACTCGAGCCCGGGTGATAATGAAAAACTGTTTTTT. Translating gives CASSYSSPGDNEKLFF.